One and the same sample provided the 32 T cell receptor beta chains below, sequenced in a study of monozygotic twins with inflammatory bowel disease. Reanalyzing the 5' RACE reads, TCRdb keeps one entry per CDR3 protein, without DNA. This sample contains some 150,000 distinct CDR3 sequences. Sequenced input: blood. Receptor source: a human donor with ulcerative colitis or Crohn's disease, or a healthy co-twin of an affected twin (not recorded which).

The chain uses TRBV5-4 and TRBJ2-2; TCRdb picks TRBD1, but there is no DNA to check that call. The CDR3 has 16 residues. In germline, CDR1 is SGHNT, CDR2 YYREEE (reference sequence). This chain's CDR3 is CASRRTTGGDGGELFF.

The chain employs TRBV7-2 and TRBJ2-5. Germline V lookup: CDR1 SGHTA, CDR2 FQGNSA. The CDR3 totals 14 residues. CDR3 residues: CASNIMGFQETQYF.

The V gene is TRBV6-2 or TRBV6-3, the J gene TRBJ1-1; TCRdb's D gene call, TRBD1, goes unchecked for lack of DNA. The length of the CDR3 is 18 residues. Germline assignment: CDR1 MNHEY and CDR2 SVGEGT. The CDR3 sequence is CASSYGPGAWIVNTEAFF.

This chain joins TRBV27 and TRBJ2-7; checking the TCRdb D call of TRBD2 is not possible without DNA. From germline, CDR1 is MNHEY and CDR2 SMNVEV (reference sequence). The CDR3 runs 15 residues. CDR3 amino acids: CASSPSGGQAYEQYF.

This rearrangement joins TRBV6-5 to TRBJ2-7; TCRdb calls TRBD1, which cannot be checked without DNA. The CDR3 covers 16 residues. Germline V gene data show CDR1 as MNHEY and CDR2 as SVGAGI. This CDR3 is CASSYSFGDGTYEQYF.

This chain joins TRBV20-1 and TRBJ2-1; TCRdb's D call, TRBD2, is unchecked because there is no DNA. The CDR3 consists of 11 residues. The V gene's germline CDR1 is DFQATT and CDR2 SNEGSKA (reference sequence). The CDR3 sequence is CSATRTSEQFF.

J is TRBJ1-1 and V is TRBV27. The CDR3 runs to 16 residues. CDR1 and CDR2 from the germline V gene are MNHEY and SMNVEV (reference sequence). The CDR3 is CASSFQGGLGDTEAFF.

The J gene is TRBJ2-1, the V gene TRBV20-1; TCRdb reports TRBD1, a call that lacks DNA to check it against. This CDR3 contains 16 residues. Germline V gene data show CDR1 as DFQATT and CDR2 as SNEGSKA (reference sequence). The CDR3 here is CSARDPGQGANNEQFF.

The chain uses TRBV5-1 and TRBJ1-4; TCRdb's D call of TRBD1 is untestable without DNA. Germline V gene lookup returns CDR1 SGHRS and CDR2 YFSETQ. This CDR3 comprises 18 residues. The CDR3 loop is CASSSRRTGRAANEKLFF.

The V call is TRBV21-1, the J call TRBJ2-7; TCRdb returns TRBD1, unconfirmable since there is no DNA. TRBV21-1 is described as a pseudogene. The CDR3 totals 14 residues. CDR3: CASSKVGPGYEQYF.

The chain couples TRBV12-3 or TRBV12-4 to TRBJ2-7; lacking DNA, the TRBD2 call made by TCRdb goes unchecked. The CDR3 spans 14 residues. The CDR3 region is CASSFGLRAYEQYF.

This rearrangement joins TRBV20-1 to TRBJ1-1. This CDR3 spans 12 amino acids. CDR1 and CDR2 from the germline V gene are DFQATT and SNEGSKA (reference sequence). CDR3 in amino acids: CSALHRTAEAFF.

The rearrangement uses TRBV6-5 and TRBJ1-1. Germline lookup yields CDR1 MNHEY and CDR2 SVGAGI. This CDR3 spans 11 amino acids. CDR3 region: CASSPGGRAFF.

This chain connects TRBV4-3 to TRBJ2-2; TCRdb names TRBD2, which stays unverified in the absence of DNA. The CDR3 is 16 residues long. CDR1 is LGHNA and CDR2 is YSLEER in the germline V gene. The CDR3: CASSQEGYSRPGELFF.

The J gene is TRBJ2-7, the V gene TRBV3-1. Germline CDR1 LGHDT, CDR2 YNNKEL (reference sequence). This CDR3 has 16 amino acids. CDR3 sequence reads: CASSQDLVTGYYEQYF.

The CDR3 is CASSLLSGGPNEQFF. The rearrangement links TRBV7-7 to TRBJ2-1; checking the TCRdb D call of TRBD2 is not possible without DNA. Per germline, CDR1 SSHAT and CDR2 FNYEAQ (reference sequence). The CDR3 runs 15 residues.

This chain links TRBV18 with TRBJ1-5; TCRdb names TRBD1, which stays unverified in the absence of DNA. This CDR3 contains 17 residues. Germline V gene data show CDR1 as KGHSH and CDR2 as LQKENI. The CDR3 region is CASSKLTQGEGNQPQHF.

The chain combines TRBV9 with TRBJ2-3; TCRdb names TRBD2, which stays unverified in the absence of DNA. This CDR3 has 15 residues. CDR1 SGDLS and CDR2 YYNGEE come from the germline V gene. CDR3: CASTGLAGNTDTQYF.

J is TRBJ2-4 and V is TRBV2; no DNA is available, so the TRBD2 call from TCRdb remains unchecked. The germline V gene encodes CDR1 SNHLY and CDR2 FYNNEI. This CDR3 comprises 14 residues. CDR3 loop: CASSEAGLDNIQYF.

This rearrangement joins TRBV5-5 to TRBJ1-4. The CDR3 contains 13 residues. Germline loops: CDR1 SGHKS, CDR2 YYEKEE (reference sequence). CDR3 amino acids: CASSLNSIHQLFF. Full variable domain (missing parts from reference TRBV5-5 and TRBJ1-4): DAGVTQSPTHLIKTRGQQVTLRCSPISGHKSVSWYQQVLGQGPQFIFQYYEKEERGRGNFPDRFSARQFPNYSSELNVNALLLGDSALYLCASSLNSIHQLFFGSGTQLSVL.

CDR3 amino acids: CASSRGQGVQPQHF. The chain recombines TRBV6-6 with TRBJ1-5; TCRdb designates TRBD1, a call that cannot be tested without DNA. Germline CDR1 is MNHNY and CDR2 is SVGAGI (reference sequence). This CDR3 is built from 14 residues.

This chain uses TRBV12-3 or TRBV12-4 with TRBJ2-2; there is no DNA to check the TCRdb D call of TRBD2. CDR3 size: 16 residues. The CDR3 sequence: CASSSLAGTNTGELFF.

CDR3 sequence reads: CASSQVSLAVETQYF. The V call is TRBV4-2, the J call TRBJ2-5; the D gene TCRdb calls, TRBD2, cannot be checked with no DNA. CDR1 and CDR2 (germline): LGHNA, YNFKEQ. There are 15 residues in the CDR3.

The CDR3 loop is CSGRRGMNTEAFF. The rearrangement uses TRBV29-1 and TRBJ1-1. CDR3 length: 13 amino acids. The germline V gene encodes CDR1 SQVTM and CDR2 ANQGSEA.

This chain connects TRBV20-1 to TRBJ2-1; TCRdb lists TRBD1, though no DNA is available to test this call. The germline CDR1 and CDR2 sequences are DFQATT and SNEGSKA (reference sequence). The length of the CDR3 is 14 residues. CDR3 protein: CSARDSGGFYEQFF.

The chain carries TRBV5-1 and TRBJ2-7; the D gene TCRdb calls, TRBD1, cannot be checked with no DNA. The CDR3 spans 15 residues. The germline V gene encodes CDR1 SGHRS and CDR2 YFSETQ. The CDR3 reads CASSPWADRGREQYF. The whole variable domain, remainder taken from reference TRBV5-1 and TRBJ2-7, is KAGVTQTPRYLIKTRGQQVTLSCSPISGHRSVSWYQQTPGQGLQFLFEYFSETQRNKGNFPGRFSGRQFSNSRSEMNVSTLELGDSALYLCASSPWADRGREQYFGPGTRLTVT.

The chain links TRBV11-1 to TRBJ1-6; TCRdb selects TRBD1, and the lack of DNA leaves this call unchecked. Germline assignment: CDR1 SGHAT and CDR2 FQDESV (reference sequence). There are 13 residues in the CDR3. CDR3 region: CASSRGTNSPLHF.

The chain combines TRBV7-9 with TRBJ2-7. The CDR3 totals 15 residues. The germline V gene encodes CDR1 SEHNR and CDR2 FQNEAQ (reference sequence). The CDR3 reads CASSLGSASIYEQYF.

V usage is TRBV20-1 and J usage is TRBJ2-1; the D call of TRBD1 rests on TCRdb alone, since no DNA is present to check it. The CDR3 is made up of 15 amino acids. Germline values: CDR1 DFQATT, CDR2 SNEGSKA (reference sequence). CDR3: CSASARTASYNEQFF.

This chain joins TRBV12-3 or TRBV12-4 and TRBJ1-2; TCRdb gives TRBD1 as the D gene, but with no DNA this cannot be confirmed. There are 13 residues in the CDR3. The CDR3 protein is CASSLSGIYGYTF.

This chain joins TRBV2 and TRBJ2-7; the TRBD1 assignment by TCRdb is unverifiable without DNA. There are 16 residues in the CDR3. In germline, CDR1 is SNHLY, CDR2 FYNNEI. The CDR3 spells CASSGAGTGASYEQYF.

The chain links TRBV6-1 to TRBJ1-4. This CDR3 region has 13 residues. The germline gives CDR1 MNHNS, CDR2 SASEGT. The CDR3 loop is CASSYRTNEKLFF.